A selection of T cell receptor beta chains follows, all from one sample in a study of cytomegalovirus exposure and HLA in healthy donors. Some clones are missing from TCRdb's copy, which holds only in-frame ones; the method was immunoSEQ multiplex PCR. The sample consists of 120,000 or so clones, about 80% of them appearing once. Material: PBMCs. Receptor source: a woman aged 60-75 years in good health and CMV-seropositive. Both conserved end residues are part of each CDR3. A D gene is named only where the DNA matches it firmly. Clone size is given for some rows only: seen once, a few or many times, or a class if the clone is expanded.

clone_size	d_call	v_call	j_call	cdr3_aa	cdr3_nt
.	.	TRBV7-2	TRBJ2-7	CASSLGRVTYEQYF	TGTGCCAGCAGCTTAGGTCGGGTAACCTACGAGCAGTACTTC
few	TRBD2	TRBV5-4	TRBJ2-3	CASSLGSSGRLSDTQYF	TGTGCCAGCAGCTTGGGGTCTAGCGGGAGACTCTCAGATACGCAGTATTTT
few	TRBD1	TRBV5-4	TRBJ2-2	CASSIGQDNTGELFF	TGTGCCAGCAGCATAGGACAGGACAACACCGGGGAGCTGTTTTTT
.	.	TRBV4-2	TRBJ2-1	CASSQALKRAYNEQFF	TGTGCCAGCAGCCAAGCCCTCAAGCGCGCCTACAATGAGCAGTTCTTC
.	.	TRBV6-5	TRBJ1-1	CASSYRSYDRNTEAFF	TGTGCCAGCAGTTACCGCTCTTATGACAGGAACACTGAAGCTTTCTTT
.	.	TRBV12-2	TRBJ2-7	CASRSPPAGGASYEQYF	TGTGCAAGTCGCTCCCCCCCCGCAGGGGGTGCCTCCTACGAGCAGTACTTC
.	TRBD1	TRBV6-1	TRBJ2-7	CASSGVTGAYYEQYF	TGTGCCAGCAGTGGTGTCACAGGGGCCTACTACGAGCAGTACTTC
.	.	TRBV6-1	TRBJ1-2	CASSERGGTNYGYTF	TGTGCCAGCAGTGAACGTGGAGGAACTAACTATGGCTACACCTTC
.	.	TRBV2	TRBJ1-1	CASSVSQANTEAFF	TGTGCCAGCAGTGTCTCACAGGCCAACACTGAAGCTTTCTTT
.	.	TRBV5-4	TRBJ2-1	CASSLGAGGYNEQFF	TGTGCCAGCAGCTTGGGGGCCGGGGGTTACAATGAGCAGTTCTTC
.	.	TRBV27	TRBJ2-5	CASSSLGLQETQYF	TGTGCCAGCTCCTCTCTAGGTCTACAAGAGACCCAGTACTTC
.	TRBD1	TRBV27	TRBJ2-3	CASSSAPGQGNPTQYF	TGTGCCAGCAGTTCGGCCCCGGGACAGGGGAACCCTACGCAGTATTTT
.	TRBD2	TRBV4-2	TRBJ2-2	CASSPRTSGRVNTGELFF	TGTGCCAGCAGCCCGAGGACTAGCGGGAGGGTCAACACCGGGGAGCTGTTTTTT
.	TRBD1	TRBV6-1	TRBJ2-7	CASRDDRGPDEQYF	TGTGCCAGCAGGGACGACAGGGGGCCGGACGAGCAGTACTTC
.	TRBD2	TRBV13	TRBJ2-3	CASSLGVTSGRYTDTQYF	TGTGCCAGCAGCTTAGGCGTCACTAGCGGGAGGTACACAGATACGCAGTATTTT
once	TRBD1	TRBV7-8	TRBJ2-5	CASSVRTGGQETQYF	TGTGCCAGCAGCGTACGGACAGGGGGCCAAGAGACCCAGTACTTC